Below, one T cell receptor (beta chain) is given with its context. Its recognized antigen is unknown. Base qualities are not provided; no much larger clone lies one nucleotide away. The CDR3 runs 14 amino acids, cysteine and phenylalanine included. The DNA shown is the 42-base CDR3, in frame from base 1. In the germline V gene (reference sequence), CDR1 corresponds to SGHNT and CDR2 to YYREEE. V is trimmed back by 2 bases and J by 3 bases, and the junction contains 3 bases that no gene match accounts for. Library preparation was by the immunoSEQ multiplex PCR assay. TCRdb carries this immuneACCESS record with in-frame sequences only. Its versions omit some clonotypes, under half of them owing to an unresolved V gene in the studies checked, with the rest unexplained. A total of around 230,000 clones appear in this sample, roughly 94% of them only once. The biggest ten clones account for about 1.6% of the sample.

These data belong to a study of control samples from healthy donors and cancer patients (dated by TCRdb to about 2020). The clonotype comes from a man aged 50-60 years in good health. The specimen sequenced was blood. The rearranged segments are TRBV5-4 and TRBJ2-5; the junction holds 8 bases that match TRBD2. The DNA sequence is given as TGTGCCAGCAGCTTAGCGGGGGCCGAAGAGACCCAGTACTTC. Translated, this is CASSLAGAEETQYF.